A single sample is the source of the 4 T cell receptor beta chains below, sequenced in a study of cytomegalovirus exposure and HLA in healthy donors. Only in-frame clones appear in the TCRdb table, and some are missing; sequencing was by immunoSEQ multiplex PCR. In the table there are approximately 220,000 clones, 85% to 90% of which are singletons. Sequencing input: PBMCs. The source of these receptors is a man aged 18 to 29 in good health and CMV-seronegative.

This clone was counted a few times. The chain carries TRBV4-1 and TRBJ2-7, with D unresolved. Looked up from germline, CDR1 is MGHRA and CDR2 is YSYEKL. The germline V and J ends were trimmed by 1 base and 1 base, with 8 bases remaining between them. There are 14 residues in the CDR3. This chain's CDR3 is CASSQVVGSYEQYF. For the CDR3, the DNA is TGCGCCAGCAGCCAAGTAGTCGGGTCCTACGAGCAGTACTTC.

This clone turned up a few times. CDR3 loop: CASSLAQRVGANVLTF. The DNA for the CDR3 is TGTGCCAGCAGCTTGGCCCAGCGGGTAGGGGCCAACGTCCTGACTTTC. The chain is built from TRBV5-6 and TRBJ2-6, with D possibly matching TRBD2 (6 bases). CDR3 length: 16 residues. Germline CDR1 and CDR2: SGHDT and YYEEEE. V was trimmed by 0 bases and J by 4 bases, leaving 11 bases between them.

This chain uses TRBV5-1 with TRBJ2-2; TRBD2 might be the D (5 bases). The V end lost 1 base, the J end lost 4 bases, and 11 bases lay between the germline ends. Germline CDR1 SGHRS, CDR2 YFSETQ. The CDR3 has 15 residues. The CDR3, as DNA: TGCGCCAGCAGCTTGTGGGATGAGGGCACCGGGGAGCTGTTTTTT. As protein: CASSLWDEGTGELFF.

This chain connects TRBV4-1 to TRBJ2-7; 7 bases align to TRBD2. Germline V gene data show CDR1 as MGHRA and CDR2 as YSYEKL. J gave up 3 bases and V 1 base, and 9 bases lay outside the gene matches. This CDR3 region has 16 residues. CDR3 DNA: TGCGCCAGCAGCCAAGGACCCTCTGGCGGGGGCTACGAGCAGTACTTC. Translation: CASSQGPSGGGYEQYF.